One and the same sample provided the 29 T cell receptor beta chains below, sequenced in a study of cytomegalovirus exposure and HLA in healthy donors. The PCR made use of 60 Vbeta and 13 Jbeta primers. Using immunoSEQ multiplex PCR, the repertoire was profiled, and TCRdb retains in-frame clones only, with some absent. The table records some 120,000 clones, about 80% of them present only once. The material sequenced was PBMCs. These receptors were obtained from a man aged 18-30 years in good health and CMV-seronegative.

This clone was seen only once. This chain links TRBV7-3 with TRBJ2-1; 7 bases align to TRBD1. There are 17 residues in the CDR3. Germline trimming cut 5 bases from V and 0 bases from J; bases unmatched to any gene: 10. Germline-derived CDR1 and CDR2 are SGHTA and FQGTGA. Here the CDR3 reads CASSQTGILSSYNEQFF. As DNA, the CDR3 is TGTGCCAGCAGCCAGACAGGGATTCTTAGCTCCTACAATGAGCAGTTCTTC.

The rearrangement uses TRBV4-3 and TRBJ2-1; TRBD2 aligns across 8 bases. Germline assignment: CDR1 LGHNA and CDR2 YSLEER. With V trimmed by 1 base and J by 5 bases, 7 bases remained unmatched. This CDR3 comprises 16 residues. The CDR3 loop is CASSQGQAGANNEQFF. For the CDR3, the DNA is TGCGCCAGCAGCCAAGGTCAAGCGGGAGCCAACAATGAGCAGTTCTTC.

The V and J genes are TRBV11-3 and TRBJ2-1, with TRBD2 as a possible D gene (5 bases). CDR1 is SGHNT, CDR2 YENEEA, per germline. With 6 bases removed from V and 7 bases from J, the gap between germline ends came to 10 bases. The CDR3 contains 12 residues. The CDR3 reads CASSFGENEQFF. The CDR3 region has the DNA TGTGCCAGCAGTTTTGGGGAGAATGAGCAGTTCTTC. Together with reference TRBV11-3 and TRBJ2-1, the CDR3 gives the full variable domain: EAGVVQSPRYKIIEKKQPVAFWCNPISGHNTLYWYLQNLGQGPELLIRYENEEAVDDSQLPKDRFSAERLKGVDSTLKIQPAELGDSAVYLCASSFGENEQFFGPGTRLTVL.

The chain employs TRBV5-1 and TRBJ2-7; the match to TRBD1 covers 9 bases. The CDR3 is made up of 15 amino acids. J lost 6 bases, V lost 4 bases, and 11 bases had no gene match. Germline values: CDR1 SGHRS, CDR2 YFSETQ. CDR3 sequence reads: CASSPLPGQGCEQYF. DNA of the CDR3: TGCGCCAGCAGCCCGTTACCGGGACAGGGTTGCGAGCAGTACTTC. The complete variable domain, with remaining parts taken from reference TRBV5-1 and TRBJ2-7, reads KAGVTQTPRYLIKTRGQQVTLSCSPISGHRSVSWYQQTPGQGLQFLFEYFSETQRNKGNFPGRFSGRQFSNSRSEMNVSTLELGDSALYLCASSPLPGQGCEQYFGPGTRLTVT.

The V gene is TRBV15, the J gene TRBJ2-1, with TRBD2 matching 14 bases. V gave up 3 bases and J gave up 0 bases; unmatched junction bases: 4. From germline, CDR1 is LNHNV and CDR2 YYDKDF (reference sequence). The CDR3 has 18 residues. The CDR3 reads CATSSGLAGGISYNEQFF. In DNA, the CDR3 is TGTGCCACCAGCAGCGGACTAGCGGGAGGAATCTCCTACAATGAGCAGTTCTTC. Drawing the rest from reference TRBV15 and TRBJ2-1, the complete variable domain is DAMVIQNPRYQVTQFGKPVTLSCSQTLNHNVMYWYQQKSSQAPKLLFHYYDKDFNNEADTPDNFQSRRPNTSFCFLDIRSPGLGDTAMYLCATSSGLAGGISYNEQFFGPGTRLTVL.

This sequence joins TRBV27 and TRBJ1-6; TRBD1 matches 9 bases. CDR1 and CDR2 from the germline V gene are MNHEY and SMNVEV (reference sequence). This CDR3 has 17 residues. J gave up 11 bases and V 4 bases, and 15 bases lay outside the gene matches. CDR3 sequence: CASSSYLRDREYAPLHF. Written as DNA, the CDR3 is TGTGCCAGCAGTTCCTATCTTCGGGACAGGGAATATGCACCCCTCCACTTT.

This clone was recorded once. V is TRBV15 and J is TRBJ1-4, with 7 positions matching TRBD1. The CDR3 is 14 residues long. V trimming: 7 bases; J trimming: 7 bases; junction bases outside the gene matches: 9. Germline V gene lookup returns CDR1 LNHNV and CDR2 YYDKDF (reference sequence). CDR3: CATTQGGSSEKLFF. The CDR3 nucleotides are TGTGCCACCACCCAGGGGGGATCTAGTGAAAAACTGTTTTTT.

The chain couples TRBV15 to TRBJ2-5; 7 bases line up with TRBD1. Per germline, CDR1 LNHNV and CDR2 YYDKDF (reference sequence). This CDR3 is 17 amino acids long. Germline trimming cut 0 bases from V and 1 base from J; bases unmatched to any gene: 8. The CDR3 DNA follows: TGTGCCACCAGCAGAGAAGGGACAGACAACATCCAAGAGACCCAGTACTTC. Its translation is CATSREGTDNIQETQYF.

For the CDR3, the DNA is TGTGCCAGCAGTTACTTGGGGGGGCGAACTGAAGCTTTCTTT. The encoded protein is CASSYLGGRTEAFF. The gene calls are TRBV6-5 and TRBJ1-1, with a possible D match to TRBD1 (6 bases). The CDR3 extends over 14 amino acids. In germline, CDR1 is MNHEY, CDR2 SVGAGI. V was pared by 1 base and J by 5 bases, with 11 bases between.

The chain has TRBV5-1 and TRBJ2-5, with TRBD2 identical over 12 bases. The CDR3 sequence is 16 residues long. Germline V gene data show CDR1 as SGHRS and CDR2 as YFSETQ. Trimming at V came to 3 bases and at J to 2 bases, leaving 5 bases not matched to a gene. CDR3 DNA: TGCGCCAGCAGCTGGACTAGCGGGATATTGCAAGAGACCCAGTACTTC. Translation gives CASSWTSGILQETQYF.

This chain joins TRBV29-1 and TRBJ1-3; weak D call: TRBD1 (6 bases). Germline V lookup: CDR1 SQVTM, CDR2 ANQGSEA. The CDR3 totals 12 residues. Trimming removed 7 bases from V and 2 bases from J, with 9 bases in between. The CDR3 loop is CSGWGPGNTIYF. CDR3 coding DNA: TGCAGCGGTTGGGGGCCTGGAAACACCATATATTTT.

V is TRBV19 and J is TRBJ1-1; the match to TRBD1 covers 12 bases. This CDR3 is 18 amino acids long. After removal of 7 bases from V and 6 bases from J, the junction contained 18 bases not matched to a gene. Germline values: CDR1 LNHDA, CDR2 SQIVND (reference sequence). CDR3 in amino acids: CASTPWGDRGRVIAEAFF. The CDR3 bases are TGTGCCAGTACCCCATGGGGGGACAGGGGGCGCGTAATTGCTGAAGCTTTCTTT.

This clone has more than one count but fewer than ten. The chain has TRBV6-1 and TRBJ1-4, with D unresolved. Germline assignment: CDR1 MNHNS and CDR2 SASEGT. V was clipped by 6 bases and J by 0 bases, with 8 bases between them. CDR3 size: 14 residues. For the CDR3, the DNA is TGTGCCAGCAGAACCCGGGCAACTAATGAAAAACTGTTTTTT. Translated, it gives CASRTRATNEKLFF.

The V and J genes are TRBV18 and TRBJ2-1, with D maybe TRBD2 (6 bases). The V gene's germline CDR1 is KGHSH and CDR2 LQKENI. The CDR3 extends over 18 amino acids. Trimming pared 4 bases from V and 1 base from J, leaving 20 bases between. The CDR3 here is CASSLWVREPSSYNEQFF. CDR3 coding DNA: TGTGCCAGCTCACTGTGGGTCCGGGAGCCGTCATCCTACAATGAGCAGTTCTTC.

The chain couples TRBV7-2 to TRBJ2-5; D is unclear. The DNA matches TRBJ2-7 better at its end, which makes the J call doubtful. This CDR3 has 10 residues. Per the germline V gene, CDR1 is SGHTA and CDR2 is FQGNSA. In DNA, the CDR3 is TGTGCCAGCGGGGACTACGAGCAGTACTTC. The encoded protein is CASGDYEQYF.

The chain carries TRBV29-1 and TRBJ2-3; possible D gene TRBD2, 6 bases. Trimming pared 3 bases from V and 1 base from J, leaving 14 bases between. The CDR3 contains 15 residues. Looked up from germline, CDR1 is SQVTM and CDR2 is ANQGSEA. Here the CDR3 DNA reads TGCAGCGTTGATGGGGGGACTGAGGGCACAGATACGCAGTATTTT. It is translated as CSVDGGTEGTDTQYF.

In this sample, this clone turned up a few times. The chain uses TRBV5-1 and TRBJ2-3; 7 bases line up with TRBD1. V trimming: 3 bases; J trimming: 2 bases; junction bases outside the gene matches: 3. This CDR3 comprises 14 residues. Germline-derived CDR1 and CDR2 are SGHRS and YFSETQ. CDR3 in DNA: TGCGCCAGCAGCTCGGGACAGTCCACAGATACGCAGTATTTT. Amino acids: CASSSGQSTDTQYF.

This chain joins TRBV18 and TRBJ1-1; D ambiguous. Per germline, CDR1 KGHSH and CDR2 LQKENI. The CDR3 has 15 residues. Between the trimmed V and J ends, which lost 3 bases and 1 base, there was a span of 12 bases. The CDR3 loop reads CASSPSRRENTEAFF. For the CDR3, the DNA is TGTGCCAGCTCACCTAGTCGACGGGAGAACACTGAAGCTTTCTTT.

Comments on this clone: This CDR3 is also generated by other DNA sequences in the sample. J is TRBJ2-1 and V is TRBV7-3, with 14 bases aligning to TRBD2. Germline assignment: CDR1 SGHTA and CDR2 FQGTGA. This CDR3 spans 15 amino acids. V shed 5 bases and J 6 bases; nucleotides not matched to a gene: 3. In DNA, the CDR3 is TGTGCCAGCAGCCTAGGGACTAGCGGGAGCAATGAGCAGTTCTTC. Protein sequence: CASSLGTSGSNEQFF.

The rearrangement links TRBV10-3 to TRBJ1-2; D unclear. From germline, CDR1 is ENHRY and CDR2 SYGVKD. The V end was cut by 5 bases, the J end by 8 bases, with 15 bases between. The CDR3 consists of 13 residues. CDR3 sequence: CAISSASAGGYTF. In nucleotides, the CDR3 is TGTGCCATCAGTAGCGCCTCGGCGGGAGGCTACACCTTC.

CDR3 sequence reads: CSVTEGGTEAFF. Here the CDR3 DNA reads TGCAGCGTTACCGAAGGGGGCACTGAAGCTTTCTTT. The genes are TRBV29-1 and TRBJ1-1, with D tentatively TRBD1 (6 bases). Germline V gene sequence: CDR1 SQVTM, CDR2 ANQGSEA. Trimming stripped 5 bases from V and 4 bases from J, with 11 bases between. The CDR3 extends over 12 amino acids.

The V call is TRBV19, the J call TRBJ1-2, with 11 bases matching TRBD1. CDR3 length equals 14 residues. Per germline, CDR1 LNHDA and CDR2 SQIVND (reference sequence). V shed 2 bases and J 8 bases; nucleotides not matched to a gene: 4. CDR3 sequence: CASSIRTGGSGYTF. The CDR3, as DNA: TGTGCCAGTAGTATAAGGACAGGGGGCAGCGGCTACACCTTC. The complete variable domain, with remaining parts taken from reference TRBV19 and TRBJ1-2, reads DGGITQSPKYLFRKEGQNVTLSCEQNLNHDAMYWYRQDPGQGLRLIYYSQIVNDFQKGDIAEGYSVSREKKESFPLTVTSAQKNPTAFYLCASSIRTGGSGYTFGSGTRLTVV.

This chain connects TRBV11-2 to TRBJ1-1; the D is unclear. The germline V gene has CDR1 SGHAT and CDR2 FQNNGV. V dropped 5 bases and J dropped 7 bases, with 17 bases sitting between them. The CDR3 spans 14 residues. CDR3 coding DNA: TGTGCCAGCAGCCGTTTCAAAGCGCTCTTTGAAGCTTTCTTT. Protein: CASSRFKALFEAFF.

This chain connects TRBV4-2 to TRBJ1-1; a possible D gene is TRBD1 (5 bases). V was cut by 5 bases and J by 5 bases, with 12 bases left in between. The CDR3 is 13 amino acids. CDR1 is LGHNA and CDR2 is YNFKEQ in the germline V gene. The CDR3 DNA reads TGTGCCAGCAGCTTTAGGGGAAAGACTGAAGCTTTCTTT. It translates to CASSFRGKTEAFF.

The rearrangement links TRBV18 to TRBJ1-4; TRBD1 matches 9 bases. The CDR3 has 15 residues. Germline CDR1 KGHSH, CDR2 LQKENI. V trimming: 3 bases; J trimming: 5 bases; junction bases outside the gene matches: 4. The CDR3 is CASSPTGGGNEKLFF. The CDR3 bases are TGTGCCAGCTCACCTACAGGGGGCGGAAATGAAAAACTGTTTTTT.

The chain recombines TRBV7-2 with TRBJ2-5, with 13 bases aligning to TRBD2. Germline V gene data show CDR1 as SGHTA and CDR2 as FQGNSA. CDR3 length: 18 residues. Germline trimming cut 0 bases from V and 9 bases from J; bases unmatched to any gene: 13. CDR3 protein: CASSLAGLAGSARGAQYF. The CDR3 coding sequence is TGTGCCAGCAGCTTAGCGGGACTAGCGGGATCCGCCCGAGGGGCCCAGTACTTC.

This clone was observed a few times. The CDR3 sequence: CASSLTRQGKNGYTF. In DNA, the CDR3 is TGTGCCAGCAGCCTCACCCGACAGGGAAAAAATGGCTACACCTTC. This rearrangement joins TRBV6-6 to TRBJ1-2, with TRBD1 identical over 7 bases. CDR1 is MNHNY and CDR2 is SVGAGI in the germline V gene (reference sequence). Trimming cost V 6 bases and J 6 bases; bases outside gene matches: 13. This CDR3 is built from 15 residues.

This clone was recorded at least ten times. The chain links TRBV6-1 to TRBJ1-1; TRBD1 is a possible D gene (5 bases). Germline V gene data show CDR1 as MNHNS and CDR2 as SASEGT. V was cut by 1 base and J by 4 bases, with 10 bases left in between. The CDR3 has 14 amino acids. The CDR3 DNA follows: TGTGCCAGCAGTGAAGGAGCGGGGGGCACTGAAGCTTTCTTT. This encodes CASSEGAGGTEAFF.

This clone was detected only a few times. The chain links TRBV29-1 to TRBJ1-3; D might be TRBD1 (5 bases). The CDR3 consists of 12 residues. V was shortened by 7 bases and J by 7 bases, with 14 bases between the two germline ends. Germline assignment: CDR1 SQVTM and CDR2 ANQGSEA. CDR3 amino acids: CSASGSANTIYF. CDR3 sequence (DNA): TGCAGCGCCTCAGGGTCTGCCAACACCATATATTTT.